This T cell receptor beta chain was captured by sequencing in a study of vaccination effects on CD4 cells after COVID-19. Worth noting for this clone: The antigen remains unidentified.

Peptide-pool stimulation followed by sequencing identified expanded antigen-specific CD4+ clonotypes in the ViraFEST assay. CD4+ T cell isolation took place after 10 days of culture. The data were produced by immunoSEQ multiplex PCR, yet TCRdb's version contains in-frame clones alone and is incomplete. The data contain 50,000 to 65,000 clones, roughly 80% of them singletons. With 3 bases removed from V and 0 bases from J, the gap between germline ends came to 14 bases. Germline assignment: CDR1 MNHNS and CDR2 SASEGT. This CDR3 spans 17 amino acids. The chain is built from TRBV6-1 and TRBJ2-2; D is uncertain. The clonotype originates from a human donor who received a COVID-19 vaccine. Sample: CD4+ T cells from PBMCs cultured with HCoV-229E spike peptides, taken before COVID-19 vaccination. The CDR3 here is CASSETLGIANTGELFF. The DNA of the CDR3 is TGTGCCAGCAGTGAGACCCTGGGGATCGCGAACACCGGGGAGCTGTTTTTT.